These 17 T cell receptor beta chains were sequenced from one sample in a study of T cells after yellow fever vaccination. One entry per CDR3 protein, called by TCRdb with MiXCR from the 5' RACE reads. The sample consists of more than 300,000 distinct CDR3 sequences, about 10% of them appearing once. The specimen comprised CD4+ T cells sorted from PBMCs, sampled 45 days after the yellow fever booster vaccination. Receptors originate from a man between 18 and 29 years old who received the YFV17D yellow fever vaccine.

The sample holds a few counts of this clonotype. This sequence joins TRBV29-1 and TRBJ2-3; perhaps TRBD1 as D (5 bases). The V end was cut by 4 bases, the J end by 6 bases, with 14 bases between. CDR1 and CDR2 from the germline V gene are SQVTM and ANQGSEA. This CDR3 contains 13 residues. The CDR3, as DNA: TGCAGCGTTGCCCAGGGCCTGGGGGATACGCAGTATTTT. Amino acid sequence: CSVAQGLGDTQYF.

This clonotype has more than one count but fewer than ten. V usage is TRBV11-2 and J usage is TRBJ2-6, with D maybe TRBD2 (5 bases). The CDR3 contains 15 residues. V was trimmed by 3 bases and J by 4 bases, leaving 10 bases between them. Germline lookup yields CDR1 SGHAT and CDR2 FQNNGV. In nucleotides, the CDR3 is TGTGCCAGCAGCTTTAACGGGGTAGGGGCCAACGTCCTGACTTTC. It yields the protein CASSFNGVGANVLTF. Full variable domain (remainder filled in from reference TRBV11-2 and TRBJ2-6): EAGVAQSPRYKIIEKRQSVAFWCNPISGHATLYWYQQILGQGPKLLIQFQNNGVVDDSQLPKDRFSAERLKGVDSTLKIQPAKLEDSAVYLCASSFNGVGANVLTFGAGSRLTVL.

The sample holds a few counts of this clonotype. This chain uses TRBV12-3 or TRBV12-4 with TRBJ2-5; D possibly corresponds to TRBD1 (7 bases). CDR3 size: 14 residues. The V end lost 6 bases, the J end lost 3 bases, and 14 bases lay between the germline ends. The CDR3 sequence is CASRTRGDEETQYF. The CDR3 bases are TGTGCCAGCAGAACCAGGGGGGACGAAGAGACCCAGTACTTC.

This clonotype has a handful of counts. The chain joins TRBV5-4 to TRBJ1-1; no reliable D call. The CDR3 spans 14 residues. The V end was cut by 2 bases, the J end by 5 bases, with 13 bases between. Germline V lookup: CDR1 SGHNT, CDR2 YYREEE (reference sequence). The CDR3 DNA follows: TGTGCCAGCAGCTTAGACGGTGGAGGGACTGAAGCTTTCTTT. Encoded protein: CASSLDGGGTEAFF.

This clonotype was observed a handful of times. CDR3 residues: CAISDSRLRTGNYGYTF. Here the CDR3 DNA reads TGTGCCATCAGTGATTCGCGACTTAGGACAGGGAACTATGGCTACACCTTC. The chain employs TRBV10-3 and TRBJ1-2; 8 bases agree with TRBD1. J lost 2 bases, V lost 3 bases, and 11 bases had no gene match. The CDR3 has 17 residues. From germline, CDR1 is ENHRY and CDR2 SYGVKD.

The chain joins TRBV6-2 or TRBV6-3 to TRBJ1-5; D is ambiguous. The CDR3 length is 14 residues. Germline V gene data show CDR1 as MNHEY and CDR2 as SVGEGT. V gave up 5 bases and J gave up 3 bases, with 11 bases separating them. CDR3 residues: CASSPGGYNQPQHF. CDR3 DNA sequence: TGTGCCAGCAGTCCCGGAGGGTACAATCAGCCCCAGCATTTT.

This chain links TRBV7-2 with TRBJ1-1, with D uncertain. This CDR3 region has 16 residues. Trimming removed 2 bases from V and 7 bases from J, with 20 bases in between. Germline CDR1 is SGHTA and CDR2 is FQGNSA. The DNA of the CDR3 is TGTGCCAGCAGCTTACAAAATAGTTGGTCTGGGGTTGAAGCTTTCTTT. Translation: CASSLQNSWSGVEAFF. The variable domain in full, completed from reference TRBV7-2 and TRBJ1-1, reads GAGVSQSPSNKVTEKGKDVELRCDPISGHTALYWYRQSLGQGLEFLIYFQGNSAPDKSGLPSDRFSAERTGGSVSTLTIQRTQQEDSAVYLCASSLQNSWSGVEAFFGQGTRLTVV.

This chain connects TRBV2 to TRBJ1-5; D is perhaps TRBD1 (6 bases). CDR1 SNHLY and CDR2 FYNNEI come from the germline V gene. The CDR3 loop spans 14 amino acids. V shed 5 bases and J shed 5 bases, with 13 bases lying between them. The CDR3 here is CASSSHRVDQPQHF. The CDR3 coding sequence is TGTGCCAGCAGTAGTCACAGGGTGGATCAGCCCCAGCATTTT.

V usage is TRBV24-1 and J usage is TRBJ1-5; D unclear. Germline values: CDR1 KGHDR, CDR2 SFDVKD. The CDR3 is 17 residues long. Between the trimmed V and J ends, which lost 2 bases and 2 bases, there was a span of 15 bases. The CDR3 DNA reads as TGTGCCACCAGTGATTCGGGAGGTAGCGGAGGCAATCAGCCCCAGCATTTT. This sequence encodes CATSDSGGSGGNQPQHF.

This chain links TRBV7-2 with TRBJ2-1; tentative D call: TRBD1 (6 bases). The germline gives CDR1 SGHTA, CDR2 FQGNSA. The CDR3 spans 15 residues. V was clipped by 3 bases and J by 1 base, with 10 bases between them. Here the CDR3 reads CASSLGATSYNEQFF. The CDR3 coding sequence is TGTGCCAGCAGCTTGGGGGCTACATCCTACAATGAGCAGTTCTTC.

This clonotype turned up a few times. V is TRBV4-2 and J is TRBJ1-2; the match to TRBD1 covers 8 bases. Per germline, CDR1 LGHNA and CDR2 YNFKEQ. The CDR3 is made up of 14 amino acids. The J segment lost 8 bases and the V segment lost 1 base, leaving 6 bases of the junction unmatched. The CDR3 DNA is TGTGCCAGCAGCCAAGGGGCTGACAGGGGAGGCTACACCTTC. The encoded protein is CASSQGADRGGYTF.

The table lists this clonotype with many counts. This rearrangement joins TRBV28 to TRBJ2-3, with D possibly TRBD2 on 5 matching bases. This CDR3 has 14 amino acids. Germline V gives CDR1 MDHEN, CDR2 SYDVKM. The V gene lost 8 bases and the J gene lost 0 bases, with 12 bases spanning the gap. CDR3 region: CASGSGASTDTQYF. DNA of the CDR3: TGTGCCAGCGGGAGCGGTGCTAGCACAGATACGCAGTATTTT.

V gene TRBV7-9 combines with J gene TRBJ1-2; 8 bases are shared with TRBD1. CDR1 and CDR2 from the germline V gene are SEHNR and FQNEAQ (reference sequence). The length of the CDR3 is 15 residues. The trim removed 5 bases at V and 3 bases at J, leaving 8 bases unmatched. CDR3 sequence reads: CASSPWTGLDYGYTF. CDR3 nucleotides: TGTGCCAGCAGCCCCTGGACAGGGTTGGACTATGGCTACACCTTC.

This clonotype was seen only a few times. V and J are TRBV6-5 and TRBJ1-6; the D is unclear. This CDR3 has 14 residues. Trimming left V 0 bases short and J 7 bases short, with 7 bases between. CDR1 is MNHEY and CDR2 is SVGAGI in the germline V gene. The CDR3 region is CASSYSGVNSPLHF. In DNA, the CDR3 is TGTGCCAGCAGTTACTCCGGGGTGAATTCACCCCTCCACTTT.

CDR3 coding DNA: TGTGCCAGCAGTTACTCGGGACAGGGGGTCAATGAGCAGTTCTTC. It encodes CASSYSGQGVNEQFF. The rearrangement links TRBV6-5 to TRBJ2-1; 11 bases match TRBD1. The ends lost 0 bases at V and 6 bases at J; junction bases unmatched: 1. This CDR3 comprises 15 residues. CDR1 is MNHEY, CDR2 SVGAGI, per germline.

This clonotype was recorded at least ten times. This chain connects TRBV4-3 to TRBJ2-7; TRBD1 aligns across 9 bases. The V segment lost 3 bases and the J segment 1 base; nucleotides outside the gene matches: 1. This CDR3 has 14 amino acids. Germline V gene sequence: CDR1 LGHNA, CDR2 YSLEER. Here the CDR3 DNA reads TGCGCCAGCAGCCAGGACAGGGGTTCCTACGAGCAGTACTTC. Its translation is CASSQDRGSYEQYF.

V usage is TRBV7-9 and J usage is TRBJ1-2; 9 positions match TRBD1. Germline V CDR1 and CDR2: SEHNR, FQNEAQ (reference sequence). This CDR3 has 14 amino acids. V gave up 6 bases and J gave up 3 bases; unmatched junction bases: 5. This CDR3 is CASSRDREDYGYTF. CDR3 coding DNA: TGTGCCAGCAGTCGGGACAGGGAAGACTATGGCTACACCTTC.